Described below is a single T cell receptor beta chain sequence and its context. No antigen is known for it. The data were obtained in a study of shared clonotypes between healthy human individuals. Findings of the study overall: All-four-donor shared clonotypes had higher generation probabilities than non-shared clonotypes did.

The data were produced by immunoSEQ multiplex PCR, yet TCRdb's version contains in-frame clones alone and is incomplete. The sample shows fewer than 1 million clones, just over 95% of them seen only once. Naive-designated CD8 cells lacked CD45RO, were positively enriched for CCR7, and omitted terminally differentiated effector memory CD45RA+ cells. This CDR3 comprises 17 residues. Trimming took 3 bases from V and 4 from J; bases not matched to a gene: 11. Germline V gene data show CDR1 as MNHEY and CDR2 as SMNVEV (reference sequence). This TCR was recovered from a man younger than 45 in good health. The chain carries TRBV27 and TRBJ2-1, with 8 bases aligning to TRBD2. Specimen: naive CD8+ T cells sorted from blood. The CDR3 bases are TGTGCCAGCAGTTTCCTCCCCGGGACTAGTTCATACAATGAGCAGTTCTTC. It codes for CASSFLPGTSSYNEQFF.